This passage covers 25 T cell receptor beta chains from one sample sequenced in a study of blood T cell repertoires in COVID-19. Clones were read by immunoSEQ multiplex PCR, and TCRdb kept only the in-frame ones, dropping some. The repertoire includes roughly 99,000 clones, about 89% of them detected once, and nearly 5% sits in the top ten. Sequenced: peripheral blood. The receptor source for this set is a man aged 35-49 years with active or convalescent COVID-19.

The CDR3 DNA follows: TGTGCCAGCAGTATTGGACAGGGGGTTGGCAATGAGCAGTTCTTC. Its protein product is CASSIGQGVGNEQFF. This chain links TRBV6-2 or TRBV6-3 with TRBJ2-1, with TRBD1 matching over 10 bases. Losses at the gene ends were 5 bases for V and 6 bases for J; bases not matched to a gene: 7. Germline CDR1 and CDR2: MNHEY and SVGEGT. This CDR3 region has 15 residues.

The gene calls are TRBV7-2 and TRBJ2-4, with a possible D match to TRBD2 (5 bases). CDR1 is SGHTA and CDR2 is FQGNSA in the germline V gene. Trimming cost V 1 base and J 5 bases, with 12 bases left between them. The length of the CDR3 is 15 residues. The CDR3 here is CASSLDYMRENIQYF. The CDR3 coding sequence is TGTGCCAGCAGCTTAGACTATATGAGGGAAAACATTCAGTACTTC.

This chain joins TRBV7-9 and TRBJ2-5; TRBD2 aligns across 10 bases. V lost 3 bases to trimming and J lost 3 bases; unmatched junction nucleotides: 1. This CDR3 has 14 residues. CDR1 is SEHNR and CDR2 is FQNEAQ in the germline V gene (reference sequence). CDR3 protein: CASSFGLAEETQYF. DNA for the CDR3: TGTGCCAGCAGCTTCGGACTAGCGGAAGAGACCCAGTACTTC.

The chain has TRBV7-8 and TRBJ2-4, with D unresolved. The V and J ends lost 0 bases and 6 bases respectively, with 3 bases between them. CDR1 is SGHVS, CDR2 FQNEAQ, per germline. CDR3 length: 12 amino acids. The CDR3 sequence is CASSLALNIQYF. The CDR3 DNA sequence: TGTGCCAGCAGCTTAGCCCTAAACATTCAGTACTTC.

The rearrangement joins TRBV4-1 to TRBJ2-1, with 7 bases that match TRBD1. With V trimmed by 0 bases and J by 4 bases, 3 bases remained unmatched. The germline V gene has CDR1 MGHRA and CDR2 YSYEKL. The CDR3 is made up of 15 amino acids. The CDR3: CASSQEGQLYNEQFF. CDR3 coding DNA: TGCGCCAGCAGCCAAGAGGGACAGTTGTACAATGAGCAGTTCTTC.

The chain joins TRBV4-3 to TRBJ1-5; tentatively, D is TRBD1 (6 bases). Germline V CDR1 and CDR2: LGHNA, YSLEER. V lost 1 base to trimming and J lost 5 bases, with 15 bases between them. The CDR3 loop spans 16 amino acids. The CDR3 protein is CASSQVLGQGHQPQHF. CDR3 DNA sequence: TGCGCCAGCAGCCAAGTATTGGGGCAGGGGCATCAGCCCCAGCATTTT.

The CDR3 here is CASSYGNEQYF. The CDR3 DNA follows: TGTGCCAGCAGCTACGGGAACGAGCAGTACTTC. The rearrangement joins TRBV14 to TRBJ2-7, with D tentatively TRBD2 (5 bases). With 5 bases removed from V and 5 bases from J, the gap between germline ends came to 7 bases. From germline, CDR1 is SGHDN and CDR2 FVKESK. The CDR3 spans 11 residues.

The chain has TRBV19 and TRBJ1-1, with D possibly TRBD1 on 5 matching bases. This CDR3 spans 12 amino acids. Germline loops: CDR1 LNHDA, CDR2 SQIVND (reference sequence). Trimming removed 3 bases from V and 9 bases from J, with 11 bases in between. In nucleotides, the CDR3 is TGTGCCAGTAGTATTGGAGACAGCAAAGCTTTCTTT. Its translation is CASSIGDSKAFF.

The V call is TRBV28, the J call TRBJ1-2; TRBD1 matches at 7 bases. After removal of 5 bases from V and 7 bases from J, the junction contained 13 bases not matched to a gene. The CDR3 is 15 amino acids. CDR1 and CDR2 from the germline V gene are MDHEN and SYDVKM. The CDR3 here is CASSLNRGKGSGYTF. In DNA, the CDR3 is TGTGCCAGCAGTCTCAACAGGGGAAAGGGATCTGGCTACACCTTC.

This chain connects TRBV27 to TRBJ2-7; tentative D call: TRBD1 (6 bases). V lost 2 bases to trimming and J lost 5 bases, with 16 bases between them. This CDR3 contains 15 residues. CDR1 and CDR2 from the germline V gene are MNHEY and SMNVEV (reference sequence). DNA of the CDR3: TGTGCCAGCAGTTTACTTACCAGGGGTCCTGACGAGCAGTACTTC. The encoded protein is CASSLLTRGPDEQYF.

The table lists this clone with a few counts. This chain uses TRBV6-6 with TRBJ1-5; 11 bases agree with TRBD1. The V segment lost 5 bases and the J segment 6 bases; nucleotides outside the gene matches: 9. CDR1 and CDR2 from the germline V gene are MNHNY and SVGAGI (reference sequence). The CDR3 spans 16 residues. DNA of the CDR3: TGTGCCAGCAGTCGATTGGGGACAGGGGGGGGTCAGCCCCAGCATTTT. This gives the protein CASSRLGTGGGQPQHF.

The chain joins TRBV27 to TRBJ2-5, with D uncertain. Deletions cut 2 bases from V and 5 bases from J, with 9 bases between. Per germline, CDR1 MNHEY and CDR2 SMNVEV (reference sequence). There are 13 residues in the CDR3. The CDR3 sequence is CASSLHPEETQYF. Written as DNA, the CDR3 is TGTGCCAGCAGTTTACATCCTGAGGAGACCCAGTACTTC.

The chain has TRBV5-1 and TRBJ2-3; D unresolved. Per germline, CDR1 SGHRS and CDR2 YFSETQ. This CDR3 spans 13 amino acids. The V end was cut by 0 bases, the J end by 7 bases, with 9 bases between. CDR3 DNA sequence: TGCGCCAGCAGCTTGGTGAGGAGTCATACGCAGTATTTT. Translating gives CASSLVRSHTQYF.

J is TRBJ1-1 and V is TRBV29-1; D gene unclear. V was trimmed by 2 bases and J by 4 bases, leaving 8 bases between them. Germline CDR1 reads SQVTM; CDR2 reads ANQGSEA. This CDR3 spans 12 amino acids. The CDR3 bases are TGCAGCGTTGAATCCTCGGGCACTGAAGCTTTCTTT. Translation gives CSVESSGTEAFF. The full variable domain, completed using reference TRBV29-1 and TRBJ1-1, is SAVISQKPSRDICQRGTSLTIQCQVDSQVTMMFWYRQQPGQSLTLIATANQGSEATYESGFVIDKFPISRPNLTFSTLTVSNMSPEDSSIYLCSVESSGTEAFFGQGTRLTVV.

The chain joins TRBV6-4 to TRBJ1-5; 9 bases match TRBD1. The CDR3 length is 16 residues. V was clipped by 3 bases and J by 0 bases; unmatched bases: 3. CDR1 MRHNA and CDR2 SNTAGT come from the germline V gene. The CDR3 sequence is CASSETGGTSNQPQHF. CDR3 bases: TGTGCCAGCAGTGAGACAGGGGGGACTAGCAATCAGCCCCAGCATTTT.

The chain carries TRBV27 and TRBJ1-2, with D possibly being TRBD1 (6 bases). There are 13 residues in the CDR3. V was clipped by 6 bases and J by 10 bases, with 18 bases between them. Germline loops: CDR1 MNHEY, CDR2 SMNVEV (reference sequence). CDR3: CASSPTGRGAYTF. The CDR3 DNA is TGTGCCAGCAGCCCAACAGGGAGGGGGGCCTACACCTTC.

The chain combines TRBV10-3 with TRBJ2-5; unclear D gene. V shed 2 bases and J shed 5 bases, with 6 bases lying between them. CDR1 and CDR2 from the germline V gene are ENHRY and SYGVKD. This CDR3 contains 12 residues. The CDR3, as DNA: TGTGCCATCAGTGAGCCGAGGGAGACCCAGTACTTC. Translating it yields CAISEPRETQYF.

V usage is TRBV19 and J usage is TRBJ2-7, with TRBD1 identical over 7 bases. The trim removed 5 bases at V and 3 bases at J, leaving 10 bases unmatched. CDR1 LNHDA and CDR2 SQIVND come from the germline V gene (reference sequence). The CDR3 runs 15 residues. CDR3 sequence reads: CASSPKGDSVYEQYF. In DNA form, the CDR3 reads TGTGCCAGTAGTCCGAAGGGGGACAGCGTCTACGAGCAGTACTTC.

This sequence joins TRBV6-2 or TRBV6-3 and TRBJ1-2, with 9 bases aligning to TRBD1. Trimming removed 6 bases from V and 6 bases from J; junction bases left unmatched: 5. CDR1 is MNHEY and CDR2 is SVGEGT in the germline V gene. This CDR3 is 13 amino acids long. DNA for the CDR3: TGTGCCAGCAGCGTCGGGACAGGGCATGGCTACACCTTC. It specifies CASSVGTGHGYTF.

This clone was observed a single time. This rearrangement joins TRBV5-4 to TRBJ2-3, with 8 bases matching TRBD1. The CDR3 is 13 amino acids. With V trimmed by 4 bases and J by 9 bases, 7 bases remained unmatched. Germline lookup yields CDR1 SGHNT and CDR2 YYREEE (reference sequence). CDR3 nucleotides: TGTGCCAGCAGCACCGACAGGGGAATAACGCAGTATTTT. Translation gives CASSTDRGITQYF.

DNA for the CDR3: TGTGCCAGCAGCGTGGGACAGGGGTCTTCGGGCTACACCTTC. Protein: CASSVGQGSSGYTF. This chain joins TRBV9 and TRBJ1-2, with 10 bases fitting TRBD1. Trimming removed 2 bases from V and 8 bases from J; junction bases left unmatched: 6. Germline assignment: CDR1 SGDLS and CDR2 YYNGEE. The CDR3 loop spans 14 amino acids.

The chain links TRBV4-1 to TRBJ2-7; D uncertain. The germline gives CDR1 MGHRA, CDR2 YSYEKL. Trimming pared 2 bases from V and 9 bases from J, leaving 17 bases between. This CDR3 has 14 residues. The CDR3 region is CASSQSDFASGQYF. The DNA for the CDR3 is TGCGCCAGCAGCCAATCCGACTTTGCTAGTGGGCAGTACTTC.

This chain links TRBV5-1 with TRBJ2-7; TRBD1 is a possible D gene (5 bases). V lost 0 bases and J 6 bases, leaving 19 bases between the germline ends. The germline CDR1 and CDR2 sequences are SGHRS and YFSETQ. The CDR3 runs 16 residues. CDR3 bases: TGCGCCAGCAGCTTGGCCGTAGACCTACCTACAGGCGAGCAGTACTTC. Residues: CASSLAVDLPTGEQYF.

J is TRBJ2-7 and V is TRBV4-3, with 11 bases fitting TRBD1. V was pared by 0 bases and J by 4 bases, with 5 bases of the junction left unmatched. The germline CDR1 and CDR2 sequences are LGHNA and YSLEER. There are 16 residues in the CDR3. The CDR3 nucleotides are TGCGCCAGCAGCCAAGAGGGACAGGGGGACAATTACGAGCAGTACTTC. This sequence encodes CASSQEGQGDNYEQYF.

The chain combines TRBV4-1 with TRBJ2-7, with 10 bases identical to TRBD2. V trimming: 3 bases; J trimming: 0 bases; junction bases outside the gene matches: 8. This CDR3 comprises 17 residues. Looked up from germline, CDR1 is MGHRA and CDR2 is YSYEKL. The CDR3: CASSQAGLAGASYEQYF. Here the CDR3 DNA reads TGCGCCAGCAGCCAGGCTGGGCTAGCGGGGGCCTCCTACGAGCAGTACTTC.